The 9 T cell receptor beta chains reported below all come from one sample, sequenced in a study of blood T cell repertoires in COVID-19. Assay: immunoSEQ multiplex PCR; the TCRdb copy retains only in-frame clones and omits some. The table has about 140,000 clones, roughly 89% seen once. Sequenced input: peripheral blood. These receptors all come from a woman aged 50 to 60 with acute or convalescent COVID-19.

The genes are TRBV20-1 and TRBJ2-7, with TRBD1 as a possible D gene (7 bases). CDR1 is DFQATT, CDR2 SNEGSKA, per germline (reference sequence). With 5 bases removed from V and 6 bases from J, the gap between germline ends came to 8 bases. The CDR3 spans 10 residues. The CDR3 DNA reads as TGCAGTGCTCAGGGGGGCGAGCAGTACTTC. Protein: CSAQGGEQYF.

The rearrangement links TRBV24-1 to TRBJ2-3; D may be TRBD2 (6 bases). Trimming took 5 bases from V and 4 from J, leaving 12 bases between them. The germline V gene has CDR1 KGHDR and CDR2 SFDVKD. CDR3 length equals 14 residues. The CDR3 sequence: CATSGVTSSDTQYF. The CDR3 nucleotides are TGTGCCACCAGTGGGGTGACTAGTTCAGATACGCAGTATTTT.

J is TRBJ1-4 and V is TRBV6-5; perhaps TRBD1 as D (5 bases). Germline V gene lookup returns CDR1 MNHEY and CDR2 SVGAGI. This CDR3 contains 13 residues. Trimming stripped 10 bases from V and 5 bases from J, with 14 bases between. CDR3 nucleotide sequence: TGTGCCACCGGGGGGAGGGCGAATGAAAAACTGTTTTTT. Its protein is CATGGRANEKLFF.

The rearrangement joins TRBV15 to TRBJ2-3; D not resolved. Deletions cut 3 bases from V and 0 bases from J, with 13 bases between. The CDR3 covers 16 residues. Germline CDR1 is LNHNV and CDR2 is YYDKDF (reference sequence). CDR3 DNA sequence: TGTGCCACCAGCAGCACCAACTACGGAAGCACAGATACGCAGTATTTT. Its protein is CATSSTNYGSTDTQYF.

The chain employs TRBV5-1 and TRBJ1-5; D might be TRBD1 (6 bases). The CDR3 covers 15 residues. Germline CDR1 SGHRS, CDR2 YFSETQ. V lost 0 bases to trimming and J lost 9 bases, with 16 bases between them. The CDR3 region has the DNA TGCGCCAGCAGCTTGGAGGCAGGGGCCCAGTGGCCCCAGCATTTT. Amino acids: CASSLEAGAQWPQHF. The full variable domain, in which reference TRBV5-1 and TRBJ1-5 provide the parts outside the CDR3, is KAGVTQTPRYLIKTRGQQVTLSCSPISGHRSVSWYQQTPGQGLQFLFEYFSETQRNKGNFPGRFSGRQFSNSRSEMNVSTLELGDSALYLCASSLEAGAQWPQHFGDGTRLSIL.

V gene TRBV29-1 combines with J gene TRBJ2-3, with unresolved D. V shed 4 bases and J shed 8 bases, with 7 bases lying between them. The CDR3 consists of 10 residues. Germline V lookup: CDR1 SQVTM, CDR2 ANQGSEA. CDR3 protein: CSVVGITQYF. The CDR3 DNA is TGCAGCGTTGTCGGTATTACGCAGTATTTT.

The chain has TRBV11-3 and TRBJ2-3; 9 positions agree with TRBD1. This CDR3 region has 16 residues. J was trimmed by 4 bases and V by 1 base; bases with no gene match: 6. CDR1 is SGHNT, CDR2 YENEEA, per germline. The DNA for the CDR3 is TGTGCCAGCAGCTTAGGGGCGGGACAGGGTGCAGATACGCAGTATTTT. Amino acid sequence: CASSLGAGQGADTQYF.

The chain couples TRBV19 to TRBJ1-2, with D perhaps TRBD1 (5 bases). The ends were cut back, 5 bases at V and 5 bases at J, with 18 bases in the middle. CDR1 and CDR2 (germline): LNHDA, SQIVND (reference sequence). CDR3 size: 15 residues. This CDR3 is CASSASVRAGYGYTF. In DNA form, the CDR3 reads TGTGCCAGTAGTGCCTCTGTCAGGGCCGGGTATGGCTACACCTTC.

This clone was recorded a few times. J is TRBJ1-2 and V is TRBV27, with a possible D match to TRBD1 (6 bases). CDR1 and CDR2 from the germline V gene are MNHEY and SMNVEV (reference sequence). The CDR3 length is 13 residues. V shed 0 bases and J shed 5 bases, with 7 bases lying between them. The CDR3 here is CASSLSTGYGYTF. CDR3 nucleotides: TGTGCCAGCAGTTTATCCACAGGGTATGGCTACACCTTC.